The source of this TCR beta chain is a study of cytomegalovirus exposure and HLA in healthy donors. Study-wide findings and caveats: Later work associated roughly 17,000 TCR beta sequences with HLA alleles at 0.05 false discovery rate.

A remark on this clone: Its cognate antigen is unknown.

It was with 60 Vbeta and 13 Jbeta primers that the PCR ran. Original processing notes: In a later analysis, about 11 million of some 80 million unique beta chains occurred in at least two donors. The data were produced by immunoSEQ multiplex PCR, yet TCRdb's version contains in-frame clones alone and is incomplete. The DNA was the basis for D and trimming; V, J and clone size are from that table. The sample holds over 150,000 clones, 75% to 85% seen once. Germline V gene data show CDR1 as SGDLS and CDR2 as YYNGEE. The CDR3 consists of 20 residues. V was pared by 3 bases and J by 1 base, with 11 bases of the junction left unmatched.

Source material: PBMCs. This rearrangement joins TRBV9 to TRBJ2-1; TRBD2 aligns across 15 bases. The source of this sequence is a woman aged 55-70 years in good health and CMV-seropositive. The CDR3 here is CASSAPGLAGGFSSYNEQFF. As DNA, the CDR3 is TGTGCCAGCAGCGCCCCGGGACTAGCGGGAGGTTTTAGTTCCTACAATGAGCAGTTCTTC.